This note documents a single TCR beta chain sequence. Authors' methods: Amplification with reference gene primers provided the estimates of nucleated cell counts. The assay was immunoSEQ multiplex PCR, and TCRdb's table has in-frame clones only and misses some. V, J and clone size reflect that table, while D and trimming were determined from the DNA. This sample has roughly 300,000 clones, with about 90% found just once. The data belong to a study of blood T cell repertoires in COVID-19. Study in general: Samples came from the United States, Italy and Spain, spanning acute and convalescent COVID-19.

The sequenced sample consisted of peripheral blood. This clonotype was obtained from a young man who had recovered from COVID-19.

CDR3 in amino acids: CAISSTMRARVAFF. DNA of the CDR3: TGTGCCATCAGTTCCACGATGCGCGCTAGAGTAGCTTTCTTT. The gene calls are TRBV10-3 and TRBJ1-1; D ambiguous. V lost 5 bases, J lost 10 bases, and 20 bases lay in between. The CDR3 totals 14 residues. CDR1 is ENHRY and CDR2 is SYGVKD in the germline V gene.